These 20 T cell receptor beta chains were sequenced from one sample in a study of CD8 T cells in ankylosing spondylitis. General observations from the study: A TCR beta motif of about 8 highly homologous variants appeared characteristic of ankylosing spondylitis blood.

MiXCR was run by TCRdb on the 5' RACE reads, yielding one entry per CDR3 protein. The sample includes roughly 700,000 distinct CDR3 sequences, around 19% seen only once; the top ten take about a fifth. These receptors lack a known antigen. The sequenced sample was blood, either unsorted or a sorted T cell fraction (not recorded which). The source of these receptors is a male donor with ankylosing spondylitis.

V is TRBV6-6 and J is TRBJ2-7, with 7 nucleotides matching TRBD2. Trimming removed 10 bases from V and 6 bases from J; junction bases left unmatched: 6. Per germline, CDR1 MNHNY and CDR2 SVGAGI (reference sequence). This CDR3 region has 11 residues. CDR3 loop: CATGEGGEQYF. CDR3 coding DNA: TGTGCCACCGGGGAGGGAGGCGAGCAGTACTTC.

This clonotype occurred a few times. The V call is TRBV28, the J call TRBJ1-2, with D maybe TRBD1 (5 bases). The CDR3 totals 14 residues. Between the trimmed V and J ends, which lost 6 bases and 4 bases, there was a span of 15 bases. Per germline, CDR1 MDHEN and CDR2 SYDVKM. The CDR3 DNA sequence: TGTGCCAGCAGCTCAGGTGGGCAGGGCTATGGCTACACCTTC. This sequence encodes CASSSGGQGYGYTF.

This chain links TRBV6-1 with TRBJ1-1; D gene unclear. This CDR3 has 14 amino acids. In germline, CDR1 is MNHNS, CDR2 SASEGT. Deletions cut 5 bases from V and 1 base from J, with 11 bases between. DNA for the CDR3: TGTGCCAGCAGTCCCGCTATGGGGAACACTGAAGCTTTCTTT. This codes for CASSPAMGNTEAFF.

This clonotype was detected a few times. The chain is built from TRBV20-1 and TRBJ1-1; D possibly corresponds to TRBD1 (5 bases). Germline V gene lookup returns CDR1 DFQATT and CDR2 SNEGSKA (reference sequence). V was pared by 0 bases and J by 4 bases, with 12 bases between. The length of the CDR3 is 14 residues. The chain's CDR3 is CSARDRTGRTEAFF. CDR3 bases: TGCAGTGCTAGAGATCGAACGGGGCGCACTGAAGCTTTCTTT.

Only a few counts were recorded for this clonotype. The rearrangement links TRBV5-1 to TRBJ1-1; no clear D. The CDR3 runs 14 residues. Trimming stripped 0 bases from V and 2 bases from J, with 8 bases between. CDR1 and CDR2 (germline): SGHRS, YFSETQ. The CDR3: CASSLVGFNTEAFF. The DNA for the CDR3 is TGCGCCAGCAGCTTGGTCGGTTTTAACACTGAAGCTTTCTTT.

At least ten counts were recorded for this clonotype. This chain joins TRBV24-1 and TRBJ2-5; D unclear. The CDR3 runs to 16 residues. Trimming took 1 base from V and 5 from J, leaving 16 bases between them. Germline CDR1 is KGHDR and CDR2 is SFDVKD. The CDR3 reads CATSDFVPGLGETQYF. The DNA for the CDR3 is TGTGCCACCAGTGATTTCGTCCCGGGCTTGGGTGAGACCCAGTACTTC.

This clonotype was counted only a few times. In DNA, the CDR3 is TGTGCCACCAGCCCGGCGAAGGGGCGGGGCTACACCTTC. Its protein product is CATSPAKGRGYTF. The V and J genes are TRBV15 and TRBJ1-2, with D maybe TRBD1 (5 bases). Trimming cost V 5 bases and J 8 bases, with 15 bases left between them. CDR1 and CDR2 from the germline V gene are LNHNV and YYDKDF (reference sequence). The length of the CDR3 is 13 residues.

The rearrangement links TRBV12-3 or TRBV12-4 to TRBJ1-2, with 7 bases identical to TRBD1. Trimming removed 10 bases from V and 4 bases from J; junction bases left unmatched: 6. The length of the CDR3 is 12 residues. CDR3 loop: CATRDRSYGYTF. DNA of the CDR3: TGTGCCACTCGGGACAGAAGCTATGGCTACACCTTC.

The chain links TRBV13 to TRBJ1-2; TRBD1 agrees at 8 bases. The length of the CDR3 is 16 residues. Germline lookup yields CDR1 PRHDT and CDR2 FYEKMQ (reference sequence). The ends lost 5 bases at V and 0 bases at J; junction bases unmatched: 8. As DNA, the CDR3 is TGTGCCAGCAGCGCACAGGGGGGCGAAGCTAACTATGGCTACACCTTC. Amino acid sequence: CASSAQGGEANYGYTF.

The table lists this clonotype with a few counts. The V gene is TRBV5-1, the J gene TRBJ1-3, with D unclear. V lost 1 base and J 0 bases, leaving 8 bases between the germline ends. The CDR3 loop spans 15 amino acids. CDR1 is SGHRS, CDR2 YFSETQ, per germline. CDR3 in DNA: TGCGCCAGCAGCTTGAGAGCAGACTCTGGAAACACCATATATTTT. Protein product: CASSLRADSGNTIYF.

The chain uses TRBV20-1 and TRBJ1-6, with a possible D match to TRBD1 (6 bases). There are 14 residues in the CDR3. In germline, CDR1 is DFQATT, CDR2 SNEGSKA (reference sequence). V was clipped by 3 bases and J by 5 bases, with 11 bases between them. CDR3 amino acids: CSASPGQNNSPLHF. The CDR3 DNA reads TGCAGTGCTAGTCCGGGACAAAATAATTCACCCCTCCACTTT.

The rearrangement links TRBV20-1 to TRBJ1-2; D perhaps matches TRBD1 (6 bases). CDR1 and CDR2 (germline): DFQATT, SNEGSKA (reference sequence). The V and J ends lost 3 bases and 2 bases respectively, with 16 bases between them. This CDR3 is 15 amino acids long. CDR3 loop: CSASDALRGNYGYTF. The CDR3 coding sequence is TGCAGTGCTAGCGATGCCCTGAGGGGGAACTATGGCTACACCTTC.

This chain uses TRBV12-5 with TRBJ2-7; D gene uncertain. With 6 bases removed from V and 4 bases from J, the gap between germline ends came to 10 bases. Germline CDR1 and CDR2: LGHNT and FRNRAP. This CDR3 region has 12 residues. The CDR3 DNA is TGTGCTAGTGGGGGGTTGAGGTACGAGCAGTACTTC. Protein: CASGGLRYEQYF. Full variable domain (rest looked up from reference TRBV12-5 and TRBJ2-7): DARVTQTPRHKVTEMGQEVTMRCQPILGHNTVFWYRQTMMQGLELLAYFRNRAPLDDSGMPKDRFSAEMPDATLATLKIQPSEPRDSAVYFCASGGLRYEQYFGPGTRLTVT.

There are a few counts of this clonotype. This chain uses TRBV7-9 with TRBJ1-2; maybe TRBD1 (6 bases). The CDR3 consists of 14 residues. Trimming took 5 bases from V and 2 from J, leaving 12 bases between them. Germline V gene data show CDR1 as SEHNR and CDR2 as FQNEAQ (reference sequence). The CDR3 region has the DNA TGTGCCAGCAGCCAAGGGGGGCAGAACTATGGCTACACCTTC. Amino acid sequence: CASSQGGQNYGYTF. Full variable domain (missing parts from reference TRBV7-9 and TRBJ1-2): DTGVSQNPRHKITKRGQNVTFRCDPISEHNRLYWYRQTLGQGPEFLTYFQNEAQLEKSRLLSDRFSAERPKGSFSTLEIQRTEQGDSAMYLCASSQGGQNYGYTFGSGTRLTVV.

The chain employs TRBV7-9 and TRBJ1-1; possibly TRBD1 for D (5 bases). This CDR3 comprises 17 residues. CDR1 is SEHNR, CDR2 FQNEAQ, per germline (reference sequence). Between the trimmed V and J ends, which lost 1 base and 0 bases, there was a span of 15 bases. The CDR3 here is CASSLDQVGDLNTEAFF. In DNA, the CDR3 is TGTGCCAGCAGCTTAGATCAGGTGGGGGATTTGAACACTGAAGCTTTCTTT.

This sequence joins TRBV11-3 and TRBJ1-4; D is uncertain. V lost 5 bases to trimming and J lost 7 bases, with 8 bases between them. The V gene's germline CDR1 is SGHNT and CDR2 YENEEA. This CDR3 has 12 amino acids. The CDR3: CASSPDGEKLFF. CDR3 nucleotides: TGTGCCAGCAGCCCGGACGGTGAAAAACTGTTTTTT.

This clonotype turned up a few times. This chain connects TRBV20-1 to TRBJ2-5; D is perhaps TRBD1 or TRBD2 (5 bases each). The CDR3 covers 12 residues. Germline V CDR1 and CDR2: DFQATT, SNEGSKA (reference sequence). Trimming took off 3 bases at V and 4 bases at J, with 9 bases between the two ends. In DNA form, the CDR3 reads TGCAGTGCTAGGGCAGGGACAGAGACCCAGTACTTC. Protein product: CSARAGTETQYF.

This rearrangement joins TRBV29-1 to TRBJ1-1, with 10 bases identical to TRBD1. Germline V lookup: CDR1 SQVTM, CDR2 ANQGSEA. This CDR3 region has 12 residues. The ends lost 8 bases at V and 10 bases at J; junction bases unmatched: 10. CDR3 nucleotide sequence: TGCAGCATGTGGGACAGGGGCGGTTTAGCTTTCTTT. Translation gives CSMWDRGGLAFF.

This clonotype has ten or more counts. This chain joins TRBV5-6 and TRBJ2-7; 12 nucleotides agree with TRBD1. The junction had 3 bases not matched to a gene; V was cut back by 2 bases and J by 6 bases. CDR3 length equals 14 residues. Germline lookup yields CDR1 SGHDT and CDR2 YYEEEE. The CDR3 bases are TGTGCCAGCAGCTTTGGGACAGGGGGCGTCGAGCAGTACTTC. It codes for CASSFGTGGVEQYF. The full variable domain, its missing parts supplied by reference TRBV5-6 and TRBJ2-7, is DAGVTQSPTHLIKTRGQQVTLRCSPKSGHDTVSWYQQALGQGPQFIFQYYEEEERQRGNFPDRFSGHQFPNYSSELNVNALLLGDSALYLCASSFGTGGVEQYFGPGTRLTVT.

The sample holds a few counts of this clonotype. The chain combines TRBV12-3 or TRBV12-4 with TRBJ1-2; D ambiguous. The V end was cut by 4 bases, the J end by 7 bases, with 19 bases between. The CDR3 has 15 amino acids. CDR3 DNA: TGTGCCAGCAGTTCGGAGGTAGGAGGGATCGGTGGCTACACCTTC. Its translation: CASSSEVGGIGGYTF.